This T cell receptor beta chain is drawn from a study of OX40 agonist ivuxolimab in advanced cancers. Across the study: Age averaged around 60 years (range roughly 23 to 79), and 80% to 90% were male.

Germline V lookup: CDR1 MNHEY, CDR2 SVGAGI. This CDR3 contains 13 residues. With 6 bases removed from V and 0 bases from J, the gap between germline ends came to 6 bases. TCRdb keeps only in-frame clones here, not all; method: immunoSEQ multiplex PCR. The table has some 74,000 clones, 90% to 95% seen once. Remarks on this clone: Its antigen is unidentified.

General study findings and limits: Expanded peripheral T cells had an undetermined antigen specificity. On average, a greater number of expanded clones characterised CD8+ T cells relative to CD4+.

The sample was CD4+ or CD8+ T cells sorted from blood, taken in a trial of the OX40 agonist ivuxolimab. This sequence was found in an adult with an advanced solid tumor such as melanoma, head and neck, liver or kidney cancer. The gene calls are TRBV6-5 and TRBJ1-5, with no clear D. The DNA of the CDR3 is TGTGCCAGCAGACCGTATAGCAATCAGCCCCAGCATTTT. This encodes CASRPYSNQPQHF.